The rows below give T cell receptor beta chains drawn from one sample of a study of neoadjuvant nivolumab and ipilimumab in lung cancer. The assay was immunoSEQ multiplex PCR, and TCRdb's table has in-frame clones only and misses some. In the table there are some 26,000 clones, 75% to 85% of which are singletons. Sequencing used tumor tissue, obtained after neoadjuvant nivolumab, alone or with ipilimumab, at or shortly before surgery. The receptors originated from an adult with non-small cell lung cancer. The CDR3 runs from the conserved cysteine through the conserved F or W. The D gene is left open where the match is weak. Where a row states a size, it is once, few, many or the class of an expanded clone; other rows omit it.

clone_size,v_call,j_call,d_call,cdr3_aa,cdr3_nt
NA,TRBV5-1,TRBJ1-5,TRBD1,CASSPGQGDQPQHF,TGCGCCAGCAGCCCAGGACAGGGGGATCAGCCCCAGCATTTT
few,TRBV28,TRBJ2-2,NA,CASSTALPNTGELFF,TGTGCCAGCAGCACAGCTCTCCCGAACACCGGGGAGCTGTTTTTT
NA,TRBV5-1,TRBJ2-3,NA,CASSQQEDTQYF,TGCGCCAGCAGCCAACAGGAGGATACGCAGTATTTT
few,TRBV2,TRBJ1-2,NA,CANPLRGDYGYTF,TGTGCCAATCCTCTACGGGGGGACTATGGCTACACCTTC
NA,TRBV20-1,TRBJ1-2,NA,CSARDRGGYTF,TGCAGTGCTAGAGACAGGGGCGGCTACACCTTC
NA,TRBV4-1,TRBJ2-3,NA,CASSQVGAGHTDTQYF,TGCGCCAGCAGCCAAGTGGGAGCGGGACACACAGATACGCAGTATTTT
NA,TRBV5-4,TRBJ2-7,TRBD1,CASSRGQGQIYEQYF,TGTGCCAGCAGCAGAGGACAGGGTCAAATATACGAGCAGTACTTC
once,TRBV5-4,TRBJ2-7,NA,CASSLASAGTLGEQYF,TGTGCCAGCAGCTTGGCTTCTGCGGGAACACTGGGAGAGCAGTACTTC
NA,TRBV12-5,TRBJ2-1,NA,CASGLEYNEQFF,TGTGCTAGTGGTTTGGAGTACAATGAGCAGTTCTTC
NA,TRBV18,TRBJ1-2,NA,CASSPEAYGYTF,TGTGCCAGCTCACCAGAGGCCTATGGCTACACCTTC
once,TRBV2,TRBJ2-5,NA,CASSGQYGETQYF,TGTGCCAGCAGTGGACAGTACGGTGAGACCCAGTACTTC
NA,TRBV5-1,TRBJ2-5,NA,CASSGAAGFQETQYF,TGCGCCAGCAGCGGGGCTGCAGGGTTTCAAGAGACCCAGTACTTC
few,TRBV5-4,TRBJ2-1,TRBD2,CASSSLSGINEQFF,TGTGCCAGCAGCTCCCTTAGCGGGATAAATGAGCAGTTCTTC
NA,TRBV6-1,TRBJ1-1,NA,CASSELDSLNTEAFF,TGTGCCAGCAGTGAATTGGACAGCTTGAACACTGAAGCTTTCTTT
NA,TRBV30,TRBJ1-5,NA,CAWARTRDLNQPQHF,TGTGCCTGGGCCCGAACTCGGGACCTCAATCAGCCCCAGCATTTT
NA,TRBV11-3,TRBJ1-1,TRBD1,CASSIKTGAITEAFF,TGTGCCAGCAGCATCAAGACAGGGGCCATCACTGAAGCTTTCTTT
NA,TRBV5-5,TRBJ2-7,TRBD2,CAGPGGEQYF,TGTGCCGGACCGGGAGGCGAGCAGTACTTC
NA,TRBV11-2,TRBJ1-3,NA,CASSFRGTTSGNTIYF,TGTGCCAGCAGCTTTAGGGGGACCACCTCTGGAAACACCATATATTTT
NA,TRBV28,TRBJ2-3,NA,CASSLFGRPGSRTDTQYF,TGTGCCAGCAGTTTATTCGGCCGACCAGGTAGTAGGACAGATACGCAGTATTTT
NA,TRBV5-6,TRBJ2-6,TRBD2,CASSLFGSGSGSGANVLTF,TGTGCCAGCAGCCTCTTCGGGAGCGGGAGCGGCTCTGGGGCCAACGTCCTGACTTTC
NA,TRBV11-3,TRBJ2-3,NA,CASSFGWFGDTQYF,TGTGCCAGCAGCTTTGGGTGGTTTGGAGATACGCAGTATTTT
NA,TRBV7-2,TRBJ2-5,NA,CASSFLRGEQETQYF,TGTGCCAGCAGCTTTTTGAGGGGGGAACAAGAGACCCAGTACTTC
few,TRBV30,TRBJ2-1,NA,CAWRTSGVEQFF,TGTGCCTGGAGAACCAGTGGGGTTGAGCAGTTCTTC
NA,TRBV5-1,TRBJ2-5,TRBD1,CASSSDRGWETQYF,TGCGCCAGCAGCTCTGACAGGGGGTGGGAGACCCAGTACTTC
NA,TRBV6-5,TRBJ1-1,TRBD1,CASGKGGALNTEAFF,TGTGCCAGCGGTAAAGGGGGCGCCTTGAACACTGAAGCTTTCTTT
NA,TRBV6-5,TRBJ1-2,NA,CASSYRGYGYTF,TGTGCCAGCAGTTACAGGGGCTATGGCTACACCTTC
NA,TRBV15,TRBJ2-1,NA,CATSREEWREQFF,TGTGCCACCAGCAGAGAAGAATGGAGAGAGCAGTTCTTC
NA,TRBV14,TRBJ2-1,TRBD1,CASSQEPGGYNEQFF,TGTGCCAGCAGCCAAGAGCCAGGGGGATACAATGAGCAGTTCTTC
NA,TRBV5-1,TRBJ2-7,NA,CASSLGQLDFDYEQYF,TGCGCCAGCAGCTTGGGCCAATTGGACTTTGACTACGAGCAGTACTTC
NA,TRBV19,TRBJ1-1,NA,CASSLGHSGTEAFF,TGTGCCAGTAGCCTCGGACATAGCGGGACTGAAGCTTTCTTT
NA,TRBV30,TRBJ2-5,NA,CAWTKQDLSGETQYF,TGTGCCTGGACTAAACAGGATCTCTCGGGGGAGACCCAGTACTTC
NA,TRBV6-5,TRBJ1-1,NA,CASSYSRGRYTEAFF,TGTGCCAGCAGTTACTCAAGGGGGAGATACACTGAAGCTTTCTTT
NA,TRBV5-1,TRBJ2-1,TRBD2,CASRGTSDNEQFF,TGCGCCAGCAGAGGGACTAGTGATAATGAGCAGTTCTTC
NA,TRBV30,TRBJ2-2,TRBD2,CAWSVPPGLAGAADGELFF,TGTGCCTGGAGTGTACCCCCTGGACTAGCGGGGGCTGCCGACGGGGAGCTGTTTTTT
NA,TRBV6-1,TRBJ2-3,NA,CASSEAGRDTQYF,TGTGCCAGCAGTGAAGCGGGGAGAGATACGCAGTATTTT
NA,TRBV11-3,TRBJ1-2,NA,CASSSTTGSNYGYTF,TGTGCCAGCAGCTCCACGACAGGATCTAACTATGGCTACACCTTC
NA,TRBV6-6,TRBJ2-7,NA,CASSYSGLYEQYF,TGTGCCAGCAGTTACTCGGGTCTCTACGAGCAGTACTTC
NA,TRBV6-5,TRBJ2-1,NA,CASTGSYVNEQFF,TGTGCCAGCACGGGGTCCTACGTCAATGAGCAGTTCTTC
once,TRBV7-9,TRBJ1-1,NA,CASSFLVNRDLGTEAFF,TGTGCCAGCAGCTTTCTAGTGAACAGAGACTTGGGCACTGAAGCTTTCTTT
NA,TRBV5-1,TRBJ2-2,NA,CASSFGRTNTGELFF,TGCGCCAGCAGCTTTGGCAGGACGAACACCGGGGAGCTGTTTTTT
once,TRBV5-6,TRBJ1-3,NA,CASSLRDRLDSGNTIYF,TGTGCCAGCAGCTTGCGGGATCGACTCGACTCTGGAAACACCATATATTTT
few,TRBV19,TRBJ2-2,TRBD1,CASRHTGVLTGELFF,TGTGCCAGTAGACACACAGGGGTCCTCACCGGGGAGCTGTTTTTT
few,TRBV10-2,TRBJ1-2,NA,CASSEGEGWYGYTF,TGCGCCAGCAGTGAAGGGGAGGGCTGGTATGGCTACACCTTC
NA,TRBV7-9,TRBJ1-1,NA,CASVREESTEAFF,TGTGCCAGCGTTCGGGAAGAGAGCACTGAAGCTTTCTTT
NA,TRBV6-5,TRBJ1-4,NA,CASSARRGEKLFF,TGTGCCAGCAGTGCTCGACGGGGCGAAAAACTGTTTTTT